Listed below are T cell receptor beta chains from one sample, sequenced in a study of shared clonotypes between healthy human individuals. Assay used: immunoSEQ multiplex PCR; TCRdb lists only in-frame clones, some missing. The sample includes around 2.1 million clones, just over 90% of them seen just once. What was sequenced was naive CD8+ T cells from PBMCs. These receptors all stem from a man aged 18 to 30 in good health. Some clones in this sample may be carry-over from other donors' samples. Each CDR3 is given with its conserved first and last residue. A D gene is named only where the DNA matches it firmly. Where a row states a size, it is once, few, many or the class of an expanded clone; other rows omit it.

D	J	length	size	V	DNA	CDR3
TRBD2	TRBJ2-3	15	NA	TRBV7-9	TGTGCCAGCAGCCATGTACTAGCGGCCACAGATACGCAGTATTTT	CASSHVLAATDTQYF
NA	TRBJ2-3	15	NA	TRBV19	TGTGCCAGTACCGACGACAGTGCCGCATGGGGTACGCAGTATTTT	CASTDDSAAWGTQYF
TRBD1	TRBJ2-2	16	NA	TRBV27	TGTGCCAGCAGCTCGGGACAGGGGACCAACCCCGGGGAGCTGTTTTTT	CASSSGQGTNPGELFF
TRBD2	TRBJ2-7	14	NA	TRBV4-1	TGCGCCAGCAGCCATATCAGGGAGGGCTCCGAGCAGTACTTC	CASSHIREGSEQYF
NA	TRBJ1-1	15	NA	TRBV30	TGTGCCTGGAGAAGAGGAAACGGGAAGAACACTGAAGCTTTCTTT	CAWRRGNGKNTEAFF
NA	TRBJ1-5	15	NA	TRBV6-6	TGTGCCAGCAGGGACATCCTTGTGAGCAATCAGCCCCAGCATTTT	CASRDILVSNQPQHF
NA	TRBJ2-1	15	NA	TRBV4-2	TGTGCCAGCAGCCAAACAGGGAACCCCTACAATGAGCAGTTCTTC	CASSQTGNPYNEQFF
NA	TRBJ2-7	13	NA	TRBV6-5	TGTGCCAGCAGTTACGCCAGGGGCTACGAGCAGTACTTC	CASSYARGYEQYF
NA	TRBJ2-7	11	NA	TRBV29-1	TGCAGCGTCGAGCTGTACTACGAGCAGTACTTC	CSVELYYEQYF
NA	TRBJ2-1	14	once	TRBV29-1	TGCAGCTACCCCTCCTTAGGATCCTACAATGAGCAGTTCTTC	CSYPSLGSYNEQFF
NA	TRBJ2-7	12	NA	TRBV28	TGTGCCAGCAGTTACGAGAGCTACGAGCAGTACTTC	CASSYESYEQYF
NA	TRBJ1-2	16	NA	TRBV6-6	TGTGCCAGCAGTTACAGGACAGACAATTATAACTATGGCTACACCTTC	CASSYRTDNYNYGYTF
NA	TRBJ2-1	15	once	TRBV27	TGTGCCAGCAGTTTGGGGTCCGGGGCCGGGGGTGAGCAGTTCTTC	CASSLGSGAGGEQFF
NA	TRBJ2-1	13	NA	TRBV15	TGTGCCACCAGCGCCCGAGAAAGCAATGAGCAGTTCTTC	CATSARESNEQFF
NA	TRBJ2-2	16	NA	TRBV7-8	TGTGCCAGCAGCTTAGGGACCGGACTATTACGCGGGGAGCTGTTTTTT	CASSLGTGLLRGELFF
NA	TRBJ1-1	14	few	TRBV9	TGTGCCAGCAGCGGCACGGGTGCGAGAACTGAAGCTTTCTTT	CASSGTGARTEAFF
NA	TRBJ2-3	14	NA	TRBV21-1	TGTGCCAGCAGCAAAGCGGGAAGCACAGATACGCAGTATTTT	CASSKAGSTDTQYF
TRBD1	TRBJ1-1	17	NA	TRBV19	TGTGCCAGTAGTATTGTCAGGGGGCGAGGTTCGCTCACTGAAGCTTTCTTT	CASSIVRGRGSLTEAFF
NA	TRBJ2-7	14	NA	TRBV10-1	TGCGCCAGCAGTGAGTTCCAGGCCCCACACGAGCAGTACTTC	CASSEFQAPHEQYF
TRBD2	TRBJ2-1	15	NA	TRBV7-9	TGTGCCAGCACGGAGCGGGAGGGCGGTGGCAATGAGCAGTTCTTC	CASTEREGGGNEQFF
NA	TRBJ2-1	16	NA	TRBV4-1	TGCGCCAGCAGCCAAGTTCTCGGGAGCTCCTACAATGAGCAGTTCTTC	CASSQVLGSSYNEQFF
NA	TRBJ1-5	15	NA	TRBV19	TGTGCCAGTAGTATAGTGACAGAGTTCAATCAGCCCCAGCATTTT	CASSIVTEFNQPQHF
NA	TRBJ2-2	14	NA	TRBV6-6	TGTGCCAGCAGGGTGACATCGAACACCGGGGAGCTGTTTTTT	CASRVTSNTGELFF
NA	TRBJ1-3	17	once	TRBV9	TGTGCCAGCAGCCTATGGACTGGAAACCCTTCTGGAAACACCATATATTTT	CASSLWTGNPSGNTIYF
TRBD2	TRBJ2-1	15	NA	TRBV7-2	TGTGCCAGCAGCCCTACTCAGCGGGAGCCGGGCGAGCAGTTCTTC	CASSPTQREPGEQFF
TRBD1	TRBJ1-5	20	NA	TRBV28	TGTGCCAGCAGTTTATACAGCCATTCTCCGGACAGGGGACTCAATCAGCCCCAGCATTTT	CASSLYSHSPDRGLNQPQHF
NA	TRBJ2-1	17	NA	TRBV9	TGTGCCAGCAGCGTAGGAGATCTGGTACATTACTACAATGAGCAGTTCTTC	CASSVGDLVHYYNEQFF
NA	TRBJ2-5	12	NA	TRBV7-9	TGTGCCAGCAGCCAGATACTGGAGACCCAGTACTTC	CASSQILETQYF
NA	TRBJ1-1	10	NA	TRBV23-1	TGCGCCAGCAGTCAGCCTGAAGCTTTCTTT	CASSQPEAFF
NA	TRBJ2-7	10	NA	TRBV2	TGTGCCAGCAGGACGTACGAGCAGTACTTC	CASRTYEQYF
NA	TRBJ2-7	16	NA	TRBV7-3	TGTGCCAGCAGCTTAATCTTAGGGGGGGCGGCCTACGAGCAGTACTTC	CASSLILGGAAYEQYF
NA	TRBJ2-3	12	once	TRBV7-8	TGTGCCAGCAGCCTCCCCACAGATACGCAGTATTTT	CASSLPTDTQYF
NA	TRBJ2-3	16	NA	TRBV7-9	TGTGCCAGCAGCGAACCAGGGTTTGGCCCCACAGATACGCAGTATTTT	CASSEPGFGPTDTQYF
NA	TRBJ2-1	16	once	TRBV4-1	TGCGCCAGCAGCCACGGCGGTCGGTCGATCTACAATGAGCAGTTCTTC	CASSHGGRSIYNEQFF
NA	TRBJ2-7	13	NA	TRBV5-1	TGCGCCAGCAGCTTAGCCATCTCCTACGAGCAGTACTTC	CASSLAISYEQYF
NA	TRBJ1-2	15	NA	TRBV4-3	TGCGCCAGCAGCCACAACACGGGGGGAGGCTATGGCTACACCTTC	CASSHNTGGGYGYTF
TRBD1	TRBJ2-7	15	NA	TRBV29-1	TGCAGCGTTTTAGGGGGACAGCTCCTCTCCTACGAGCAGTACTTC	CSVLGGQLLSYEQYF
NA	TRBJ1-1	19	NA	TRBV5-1	TGCGCCAGCAGCCTGTTAAGGGCCAACGGAGGGCCGAGAGACACTGAAGCTTTCTTT	CASSLLRANGGPRDTEAFF
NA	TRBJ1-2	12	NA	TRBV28	TGTGCCAGCCAAGGACGGGGCTATGGCTACACCTTC	CASQGRGYGYTF
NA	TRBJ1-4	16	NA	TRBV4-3	TGCGCCAGCAGCCAAGCTCCCCAGCTTTTTAATGAAAAACTGTTTTTT	CASSQAPQLFNEKLFF
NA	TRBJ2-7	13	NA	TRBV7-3	TGTGCCAGCAGCCTGGGGCCGTCCTACGAGCAGTACTTC	CASSLGPSYEQYF
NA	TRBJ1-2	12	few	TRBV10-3	TGTGCCATCACCTCGGACAGCTATGGCTACACCTTC	CAITSDSYGYTF
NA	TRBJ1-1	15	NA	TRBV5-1	TGCGCCAGCAGCCCAAGCCTTACAGGGACAAATGAAGCTTTCTTT	CASSPSLTGTNEAFF
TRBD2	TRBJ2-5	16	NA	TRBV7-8	TGTGCCAGCAGGGGGCCGGGACTACGAATCCAAGAGACCCAGTACTTC	CASRGPGLRIQETQYF
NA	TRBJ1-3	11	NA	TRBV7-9	TGTGCCAGCAGCGGGCCCCCCCACCCCTATTTT	CASSGPPHPYF
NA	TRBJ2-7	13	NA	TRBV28	TGTGCCATCAGAGACTCCAGCTCCTACGAGCAGTACTTC	CAIRDSSSYEQYF
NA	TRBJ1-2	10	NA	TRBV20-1	TGCAGTGCTGCCCATTATGGCTACACCTTC	CSAAHYGYTF
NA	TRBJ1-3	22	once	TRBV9	TGTGCCAGCAGCGCCCACCCAGCCGCCGCCTTTCAAGGACCGGTCTCTGGAAACACCATATATTTT	CASSAHPAAAFQGPVSGNTIYF
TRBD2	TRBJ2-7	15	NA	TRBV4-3	TGCGCCAGCAGCCCGGCCGGGACTAGAGACGGCGAGCAGTACTTC	CASSPAGTRDGEQYF
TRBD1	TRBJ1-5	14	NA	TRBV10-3	TGTGCCATCAACCAGGACAGGGGGGCCCAGCCCCAGCATTTT	CAINQDRGAQPQHF
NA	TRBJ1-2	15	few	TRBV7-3	TGTGCCAGCAGCCCTACTCCGGCAGGGAACTATGGCTACACCTTC	CASSPTPAGNYGYTF
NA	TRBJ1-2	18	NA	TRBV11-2	TGTGCCAGCAGTTTAGGTGGGTCTGTCTCAAACGGGGACTATGGCTACACCTTC	CASSLGGSVSNGDYGYTF